These 11 T cell receptor beta chains share one sample of origin, sequenced in a study of CD8 T cells in ankylosing spondylitis. TCRdb reanalysed the 5' RACE reads using MiXCR and keeps one entry per CDR3 protein. The sample shows approximately 260,000 distinct CDR3 sequences, around 7.8% of them seen only once. Sample: blood, either unsorted or a sorted T cell fraction (not recorded which). The receptors come from a male donor with ankylosing spondylitis or in good health (not recorded which).

This clonotype was picked up many times. The J gene is TRBJ2-5, the V gene TRBV20-1; D might be TRBD2 (6 bases). This CDR3 has 12 residues. From germline, CDR1 is DFQATT and CDR2 SNEGSKA (reference sequence). With 5 bases removed from V and 4 bases from J, the gap between germline ends came to 11 bases. This CDR3 is CSAARRGETQYF. As DNA, the CDR3 is TGCAGTGCTGCTAGGAGGGGAGAGACCCAGTACTTC.

This clonotype has a count of ten or more. The chain joins TRBV5-1 to TRBJ2-2, with unresolved D. Trimming shortened V by 1 base and J by 0 bases, and 10 bases separated the two germline ends. The V gene's germline CDR1 is SGHRS and CDR2 YFSETQ. The CDR3 consists of 16 residues. The CDR3 region is CASSLIASTNTGELFF. The CDR3 bases are TGCGCCAGCAGCTTGATAGCCAGCACGAACACCGGGGAGCTGTTTTTT.

The V call is TRBV5-6, the J call TRBJ1-3; D not resolved. V was trimmed by 1 base and J by 4 bases, leaving 3 bases between them. Per the germline V gene, CDR1 is SGHDT and CDR2 is YYEEEE. This CDR3 comprises 12 residues. The CDR3 reads CASSLRGNTIYF. The CDR3 DNA reads TGTGCCAGCAGCTTGAGAGGAAACACCATATATTTT.

This clonotype was detected only a few times. V and J are TRBV30 and TRBJ1-2; D remains ambiguous. CDR1 and CDR2 from the germline V gene are GTSNPN and SVGIG (reference sequence). Between the trimmed V and J ends, which lost 3 bases and 8 bases, there was a span of 16 bases. The CDR3 is 13 residues long. The CDR3 protein is CAWSSMVRGGYTF. Here the CDR3 DNA reads TGTGCCTGGAGCTCGATGGTTCGAGGGGGCTACACCTTC.

This clonotype was observed many times. The J gene is TRBJ2-2, the V gene TRBV5-1; D is perhaps TRBD2 (6 bases). Trimming cost V 5 bases and J 8 bases, with 16 bases left between them. Germline V gives CDR1 SGHRS, CDR2 YFSETQ. This CDR3 region has 14 residues. Written as DNA, the CDR3 is TGCGCCAGCAGGGCCTTATCTAGCGATGGGGAGCTGTTTTTT. It codes for CASRALSSDGELFF.

This clonotype came up many times. This chain links TRBV5-1 with TRBJ1-6; 8 bases align to TRBD1. CDR1 is SGHRS, CDR2 YFSETQ, per germline. V lost 0 bases, J lost 9 bases, and 5 bases stayed unmatched. There are 15 residues in the CDR3. The CDR3 DNA reads as TGCGCCAGCAGCTTGGCGGGACAGGTCCTTTCACCCCTCCACTTT. Residues: CASSLAGQVLSPLHF.

The chain recombines TRBV7-2 with TRBJ2-7; 7 nucleotides match TRBD1. The V and J ends lost 5 bases and 3 bases, in that order; junction bases with no gene match: 10. From germline, CDR1 is SGHTA and CDR2 FQGNSA. The CDR3 is 15 residues long. CDR3 protein: CASSLQQGFLYEQYF. CDR3 coding DNA: TGTGCCAGCAGCCTCCAACAGGGGTTTCTCTACGAGCAGTACTTC.

There are many counts of this clonotype. The V call is TRBV12-3 or TRBV12-4, the J call TRBJ2-2, with a tentative D call TRBD2 (6 bases). Trimming removed 0 bases from V and 4 bases from J, with 12 bases in between. The CDR3 consists of 16 residues. For the CDR3, the DNA is TGTGCCAGCAGTTTAGCGCTGACCGGGGGCACCGGGGAGCTGTTTTTT. Translating gives CASSLALTGGTGELFF.

The chain joins TRBV3-1 to TRBJ2-3, with a possible D match to TRBD1 (6 bases). CDR3 length: 17 residues. Germline V gene data show CDR1 as LGHDT and CDR2 as YNNKEL (reference sequence). V lost 10 bases to trimming and J lost 0 bases, with 23 bases between them. The CDR3 spells CATSKDLDTGSTDTQYF. The CDR3 nucleotides are TGTGCCACCTCCAAAGATTTAGATACAGGGAGCACAGATACGCAGTATTTT.

The J gene is TRBJ1-1, the V gene TRBV19; 8 bases fit TRBD1. Germline-derived CDR1 and CDR2 are LNHDA and SQIVND (reference sequence). The CDR3 contains 13 residues. V was pared by 9 bases and J by 2 bases, with 5 bases of the junction left unmatched. CDR3 bases: TGTGCCAGCCGGACAGGGAGAAACACTGAAGCTTTCTTT. Its translation: CASRTGRNTEAFF.

This clonotype was counted ten times or more. This chain links TRBV7-9 with TRBJ2-1; D remains unclear. V shed 5 bases and J shed 12 bases, with 14 bases lying between them. Germline values: CDR1 SEHNR, CDR2 FQNEAQ (reference sequence). This CDR3 is built from 12 residues. CDR3 sequence: CASSPGRSGQFF. For the CDR3, the DNA is TGTGCCAGCAGCCCAGGTCGCTCCGGGCAGTTCTTC.